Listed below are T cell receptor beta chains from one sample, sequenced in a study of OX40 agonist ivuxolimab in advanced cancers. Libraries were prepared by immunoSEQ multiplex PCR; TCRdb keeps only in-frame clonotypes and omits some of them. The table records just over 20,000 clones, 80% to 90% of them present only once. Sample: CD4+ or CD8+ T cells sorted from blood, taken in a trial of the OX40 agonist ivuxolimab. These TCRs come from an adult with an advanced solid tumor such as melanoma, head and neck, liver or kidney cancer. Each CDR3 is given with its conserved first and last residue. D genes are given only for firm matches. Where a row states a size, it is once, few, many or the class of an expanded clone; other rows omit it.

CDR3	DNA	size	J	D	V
CASSDGPGGETQYF	TGTGCCAGCAGCGACGGGCCTGGGGGGGAGACCCAGTACTTC	NA	TRBJ2-5	NA	TRBV11-2
CASSMNTEAFF	TGTGCCAGCAGCATGAACACTGAAGCTTTCTTT	NA	TRBJ1-1	NA	TRBV7-6
CAISDDVRLYGYTF	TGTGCCATCAGTGATGACGTTAGGCTCTATGGCTACACCTTC	NA	TRBJ1-2	NA	TRBV10-3
CASSLGGRPQHF	TGTGCCAGCAGCTTAGGGGGGCGACCCCAGCATTTT	once	TRBJ1-5	NA	TRBV7-9
CASSPHQVGGTYNEQFF	TGTGCCAGCAGTCCGCATCAAGTGGGGGGTACGTACAATGAGCAGTTCTTC	NA	TRBJ2-1	NA	TRBV2
CASAWAGDEKLFF	TGTGCCAGCGCCTGGGCAGGGGATGAAAAACTGTTTTTT	NA	TRBJ1-4	NA	TRBV6-5
CASSLGGTSGVRQFF	TGTGCCAGCAGCTTAGGAGGGACTAGTGGGGTTAGGCAGTTCTTC	NA	TRBJ2-1	TRBD2	TRBV7-9
CASSIRDHVWELFF	TGTGCCAGTAGTATCCGGGACCACGTGTGGGAGCTGTTTTTT	NA	TRBJ2-2	NA	TRBV19
CASSLMATDTQYF	TGTGCCAGCAGCTTAATGGCCACAGATACGCAGTATTTT	few	TRBJ2-3	NA	TRBV7-3
CSVQTGFWGTGELFF	TGCAGCGTCCAGACAGGGTTTTGGGGCACCGGGGAGCTGTTTTTT	NA	TRBJ2-2	TRBD1	TRBV29-1
CASSYSGALGELFF	TGTGCCAGCAGTTACTCGGGGGCACTCGGGGAGCTGTTTTTT	NA	TRBJ2-2	NA	TRBV6-5
CASTPRVNTEAFF	TGTGCCAGCACCCCCAGGGTGAACACTGAAGCTTTCTTT	NA	TRBJ1-1	NA	TRBV28
CASRDRRYTEAFF	TGTGCCAGCAGGGACAGAAGATACACTGAAGCTTTCTTT	once	TRBJ1-1	NA	TRBV25-1
CASSEGQGSTDTQYF	TGTGCCAGCAGCGAGGGACAGGGTAGCACAGATACGCAGTATTTT	NA	TRBJ2-3	TRBD1	TRBV7-3
CASSLESPNYGYTF	TGCGCCAGCAGCTTGGAATCCCCCAACTATGGCTACACCTTC	NA	TRBJ1-2	NA	TRBV5-1
CASSITDSNQPQHF	TGTGCCAGTAGTATAACTGATAGCAATCAGCCCCAGCATTTT	NA	TRBJ1-5	NA	TRBV19
CASSELLALSFAGELFF	TGTGCCAGCAGTGAATTACTAGCTCTTTCCTTCGCCGGGGAGCTGTTTTTT	NA	TRBJ2-2	NA	TRBV2
CSVEEGQGTYEQYF	TGCAGCGTAGAGGAGGGGCAGGGGACCTACGAGCAGTACTTC	NA	TRBJ2-7	NA	TRBV29-1
CSVAGEQGAFSNQPQHF	TGCAGCGTTGCCGGAGAACAGGGGGCCTTTAGCAATCAGCCCCAGCATTTT	NA	TRBJ1-5	TRBD1	TRBV29-1
CASTSWGGSYNEQFF	TGTGCCAGCACCTCCTGGGGGGGGAGCTACAATGAGCAGTTCTTC	NA	TRBJ2-1	TRBD2	TRBV11-1
CASSLGDTSTDTQYF	TGTGCCAGCAGCTTAGGGGACACAAGCACAGATACGCAGTATTTT	NA	TRBJ2-3	NA	TRBV7-9
CASSLDVVAGAFF	TGTGCCAGCAGCTTGGACGTTGTGGCCGGAGCTTTCTTT	once	TRBJ1-1	NA	TRBV5-6
CASSIFTNTEAFF	TGTGCCAGTAGTATATTCACGAACACTGAAGCTTTCTTT	NA	TRBJ1-1	NA	TRBV19
CASSLHGGNQPQHF	TGCGCCAGCAGCCTGCACGGTGGCAATCAGCCCCAGCATTTT	NA	TRBJ1-5	NA	TRBV5-1
CASSLSILPGNTIYF	TGTGCCAGCAGTTTATCTATTCTACCTGGAAACACCATATATTTT	NA	TRBJ1-3	NA	TRBV27
CASSPQQGWGANEQFF	TGCGCCAGCAGCCCGCAACAGGGGTGGGGGGCCAATGAGCAGTTCTTC	large	TRBJ2-1	NA	TRBV4-1
CASTLSATNEKLFF	TGTGCCAGCACCCTAAGTGCAACTAATGAAAAACTGTTTTTT	NA	TRBJ1-4	NA	TRBV5-6
CASSSIPRTGELFF	TGTGCCAGCAGCTCCATTCCACGAACCGGGGAGCTGTTTTTT	NA	TRBJ2-2	NA	TRBV7-2
CASSLTALSSYNSPLHF	TGTGCCAGCAGTTTAACGGCGCTAAGCTCCTATAATTCACCCCTCCACTTT	once	TRBJ1-6	NA	TRBV28
CASTTGSTEAFF	TGTGCCAGCACGACAGGGAGCACTGAAGCTTTCTTT	NA	TRBJ1-1	TRBD1	TRBV27
CASSPDREIDGYTF	TGTGCCAGCAGTCCCGACAGGGAAATTGATGGCTACACCTTC	NA	TRBJ1-2	TRBD1	TRBV28
CASNTYDRPGSPLHF	TGTGCCAGCAATACCTACGACAGGCCAGGGTCACCCCTCCACTTT	NA	TRBJ1-6	NA	TRBV28
CASSVDWSLNTEAFF	TGTGCCAGCAGCGTAGACTGGAGTTTGAACACTGAAGCTTTCTTT	NA	TRBJ1-1	NA	TRBV9
CASSFSVASGGDGELFF	TGTGCCAGCAGCTTCTCCGTGGCTAGCGGAGGGGACGGGGAGCTGTTTTTT	few	TRBJ2-2	TRBD2	TRBV5-4
CASSLEGGLAYADTQYF	TGTGCCAGCAGCTTGGAGGGGGGACTAGCGTATGCAGATACGCAGTATTTT	NA	TRBJ2-3	TRBD2	TRBV7-2
CASSLKTGVEETQYF	TGTGCCAGCAGCTTAAAGACAGGAGTTGAGGAGACCCAGTACTTC	NA	TRBJ2-5	NA	TRBV7-8
CASSTSRDPPQGNTGELFF	TGTGCCAGCAGCACTAGCCGGGACCCACCACAGGGAAACACCGGGGAGCTGTTTTTT	NA	TRBJ2-2	NA	TRBV9
CASSFKGELVEAFF	TGTGCCAGCAGCTTTAAGGGGGAGTTAGTTGAAGCTTTCTTT	NA	TRBJ1-1	NA	TRBV7-9
CASSPHTGVSSGANVLTF	TGTGCCAGCAGCCCTCACACGGGGGTCTCGTCCGGGGCCAACGTCCTGACTTTC	NA	TRBJ2-6	NA	TRBV9
CASTSWGYQETQYF	TGTGCCAGCACCTCCTGGGGGTACCAAGAGACCCAGTACTTC	few	TRBJ2-5	NA	TRBV6-5
CASSMTGGGSYEQYF	TGTGCCAGTAGTATGACAGGTGGGGGATCCTACGAGCAGTACTTC	NA	TRBJ2-7	NA	TRBV19